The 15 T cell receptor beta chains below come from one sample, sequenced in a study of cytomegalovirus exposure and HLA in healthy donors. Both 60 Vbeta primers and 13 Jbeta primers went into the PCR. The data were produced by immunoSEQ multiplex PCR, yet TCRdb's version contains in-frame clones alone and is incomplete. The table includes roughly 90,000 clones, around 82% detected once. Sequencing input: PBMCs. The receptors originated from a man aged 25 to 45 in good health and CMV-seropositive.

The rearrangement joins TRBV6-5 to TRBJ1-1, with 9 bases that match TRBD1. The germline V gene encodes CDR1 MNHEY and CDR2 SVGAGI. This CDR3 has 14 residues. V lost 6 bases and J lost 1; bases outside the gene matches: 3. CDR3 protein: CASSLGQGNTEAFF. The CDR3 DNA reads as TGTGCCAGCAGCCTGGGACAGGGGAACACTGAAGCTTTCTTT.

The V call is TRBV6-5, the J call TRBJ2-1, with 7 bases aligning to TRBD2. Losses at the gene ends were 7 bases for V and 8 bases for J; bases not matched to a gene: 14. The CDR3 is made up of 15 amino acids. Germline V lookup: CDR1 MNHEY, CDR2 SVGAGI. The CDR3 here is CASTPEGGPKDEQFF. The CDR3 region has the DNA TGTGCCAGCACCCCAGAGGGAGGGCCGAAGGATGAGCAGTTCTTC.

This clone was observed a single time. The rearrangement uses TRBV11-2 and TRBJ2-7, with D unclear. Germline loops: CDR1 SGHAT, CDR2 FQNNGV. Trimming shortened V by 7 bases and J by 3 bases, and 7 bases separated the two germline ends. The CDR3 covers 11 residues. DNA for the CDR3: TGTGCCAGCAACGACATCTACGAGCAGTACTTC. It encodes CASNDIYEQYF.

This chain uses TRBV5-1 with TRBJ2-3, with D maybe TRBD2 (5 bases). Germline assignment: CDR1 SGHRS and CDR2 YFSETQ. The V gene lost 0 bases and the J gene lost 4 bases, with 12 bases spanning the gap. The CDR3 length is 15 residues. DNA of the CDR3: TGCGCCAGCAGCTTGGGAGGGTCCAGTCCAGATACGCAGTATTTT. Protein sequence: CASSLGGSSPDTQYF.

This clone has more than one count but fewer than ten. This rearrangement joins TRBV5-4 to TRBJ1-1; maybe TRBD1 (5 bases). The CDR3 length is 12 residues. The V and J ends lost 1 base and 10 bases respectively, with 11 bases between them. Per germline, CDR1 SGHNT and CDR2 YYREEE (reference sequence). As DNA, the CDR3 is TGTGCCAGCAGCTTGACAGGACGTGGAGCTTTCTTT. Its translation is CASSLTGRGAFF.

Written as DNA, the CDR3 is TGTGCCAGCAGCTTCACGAGCTCTGGGGCCAACGTCCTGACTTTC. It codes for CASSFTSSGANVLTF. The chain carries TRBV5-6 and TRBJ2-6; D uncertain. The V and J ends lost 2 bases and 0 bases respectively, with 6 bases between them. This CDR3 contains 15 residues. From germline, CDR1 is SGHDT and CDR2 YYEEEE.

In nucleotides, the CDR3 is TGTGCCAGCAGTAACTATATGAACACTGAAGCTTTCTTT. Translating it yields CASSNYMNTEAFF. The chain carries TRBV6-5 and TRBJ1-1; the D is unclear. V dropped 5 bases and J dropped 0 bases, with 7 bases sitting between them. Germline V gene data show CDR1 as MNHEY and CDR2 as SVGAGI. The CDR3 loop spans 13 amino acids.

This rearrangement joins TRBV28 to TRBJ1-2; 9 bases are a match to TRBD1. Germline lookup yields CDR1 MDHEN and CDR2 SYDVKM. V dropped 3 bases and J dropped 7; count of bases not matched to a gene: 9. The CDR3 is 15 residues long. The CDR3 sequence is CASSFPGTGSGGYTF. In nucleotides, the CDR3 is TGTGCCAGCAGTTTCCCCGGGACAGGGAGTGGTGGCTACACCTTC.

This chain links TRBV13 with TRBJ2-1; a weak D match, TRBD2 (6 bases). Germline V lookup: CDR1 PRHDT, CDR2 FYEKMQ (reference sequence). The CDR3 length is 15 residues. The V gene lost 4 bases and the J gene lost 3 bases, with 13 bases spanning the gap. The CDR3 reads CASSSSRRGYNEQFF. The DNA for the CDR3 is TGTGCCAGCAGCTCCAGTCGGAGGGGCTACAATGAGCAGTTCTTC. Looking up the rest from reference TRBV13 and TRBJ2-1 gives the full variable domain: AAGVIQSPRHLIKEKRETATLKCYPIPRHDTVYWYQQGPGQDPQFLISFYEKMQSDKGSIPDRFSAQQFSDYHSELNMSSLELGDSALYFCASSSSRRGYNEQFFGPGTRLTVL.

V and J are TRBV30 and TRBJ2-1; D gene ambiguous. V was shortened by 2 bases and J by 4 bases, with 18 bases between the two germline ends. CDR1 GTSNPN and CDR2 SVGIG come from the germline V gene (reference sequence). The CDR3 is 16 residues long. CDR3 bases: TGTGCCTGGAGTCTGGAGTGGAAGACGAATTACAATGAGCAGTTCTTC. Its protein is CAWSLEWKTNYNEQFF.

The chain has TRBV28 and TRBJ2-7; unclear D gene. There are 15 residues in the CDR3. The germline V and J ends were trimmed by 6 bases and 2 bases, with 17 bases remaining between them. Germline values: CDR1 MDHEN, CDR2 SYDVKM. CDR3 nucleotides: TGTGCCAGCAGCGACATTGTTGTTTTGACCTACGAGCAGTACTTC. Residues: CASSDIVVLTYEQYF.

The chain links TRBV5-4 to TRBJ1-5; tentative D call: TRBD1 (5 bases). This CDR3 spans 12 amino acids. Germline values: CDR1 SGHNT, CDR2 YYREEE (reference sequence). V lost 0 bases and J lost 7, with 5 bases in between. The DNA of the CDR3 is TGTGCCAGCAGCTTGGAGGGGCAGCCCCAGCATTTT. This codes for CASSLEGQPQHF.

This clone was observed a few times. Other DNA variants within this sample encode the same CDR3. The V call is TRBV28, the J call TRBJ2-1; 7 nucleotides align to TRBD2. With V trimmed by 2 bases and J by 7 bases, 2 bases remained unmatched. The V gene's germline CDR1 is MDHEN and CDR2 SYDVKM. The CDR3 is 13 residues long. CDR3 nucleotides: TGTGCCAGCAGTTTAGAAGCGGGAAATGAGCAGTTCTTC. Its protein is CASSLEAGNEQFF.

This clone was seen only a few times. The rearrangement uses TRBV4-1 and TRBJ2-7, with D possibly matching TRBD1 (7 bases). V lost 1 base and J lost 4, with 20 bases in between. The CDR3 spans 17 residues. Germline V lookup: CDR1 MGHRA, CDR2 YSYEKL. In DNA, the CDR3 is TGCGCCAGCAGCCAAGTTCTCTCGGAGGGGGCAACTTACGAGCAGTACTTC. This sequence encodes CASSQVLSEGATYEQYF.

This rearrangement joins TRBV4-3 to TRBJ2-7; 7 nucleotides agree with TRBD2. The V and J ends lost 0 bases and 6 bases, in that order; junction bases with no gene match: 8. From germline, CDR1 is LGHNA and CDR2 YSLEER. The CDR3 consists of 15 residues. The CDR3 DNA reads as TGCGCCAGCAGCCAAGATCCCCCGGGGAGGGGCGAGCAGTACTTC. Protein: CASSQDPPGRGEQYF.